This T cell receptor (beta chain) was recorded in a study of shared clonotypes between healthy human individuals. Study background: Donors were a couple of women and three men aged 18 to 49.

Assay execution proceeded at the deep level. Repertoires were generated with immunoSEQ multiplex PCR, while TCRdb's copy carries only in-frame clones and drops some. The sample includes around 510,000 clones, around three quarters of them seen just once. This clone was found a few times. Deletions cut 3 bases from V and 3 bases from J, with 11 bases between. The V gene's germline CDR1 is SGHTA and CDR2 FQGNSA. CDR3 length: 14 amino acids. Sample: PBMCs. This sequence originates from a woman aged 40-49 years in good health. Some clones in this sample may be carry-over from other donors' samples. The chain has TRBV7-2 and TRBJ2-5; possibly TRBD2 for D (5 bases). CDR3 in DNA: TGTGCCAGCAGCTTTGCTAGCCGTAAAGAGACCCAGTACTTC. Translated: CASSFASRKETQYF.